This T cell receptor beta chain was sequenced during a study of PD-1 blockade in classical Hodgkin lymphoma. The CDR3 consists of 13 residues. CDR1 and CDR2 from the germline V gene are SNHLY and FYNNEI. V was pared by 7 bases and J by 4 bases, with 11 bases between. The data were produced by immunoSEQ multiplex PCR, yet TCRdb's version contains in-frame clones alone and is incomplete. This table has around 3,400 clones, about 83% appearing once. Time point described: newly diagnosed, previously untreated cHL patient sample. Magnetic negative selection was used to purify CD4+ T cells from PBMCs that had been thawed. Comparison samples consisted of PBMCs from newly diagnosed, untreated classical Hodgkin lymphoma.

The clonotype originates from a human donor with classical Hodgkin lymphoma. The sample comprised CD4+ T cells from blood. This chain uses TRBV2 with TRBJ1-3; D remains unclear. The CDR3 loop is CASTVLPGNTIYF. In DNA form, the CDR3 reads TGTGCCAGCACCGTTCTGCCCGGAAACACCATATATTTT.